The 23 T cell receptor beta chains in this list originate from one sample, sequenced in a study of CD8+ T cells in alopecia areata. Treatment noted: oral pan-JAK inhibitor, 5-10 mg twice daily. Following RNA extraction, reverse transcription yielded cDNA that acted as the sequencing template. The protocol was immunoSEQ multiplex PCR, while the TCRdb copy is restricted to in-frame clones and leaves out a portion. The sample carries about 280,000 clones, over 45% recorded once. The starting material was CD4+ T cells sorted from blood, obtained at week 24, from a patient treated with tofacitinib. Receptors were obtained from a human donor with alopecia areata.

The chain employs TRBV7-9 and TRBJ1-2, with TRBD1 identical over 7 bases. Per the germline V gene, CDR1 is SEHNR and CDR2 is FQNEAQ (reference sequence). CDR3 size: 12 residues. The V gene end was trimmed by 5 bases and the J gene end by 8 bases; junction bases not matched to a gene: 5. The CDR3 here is CASSPPDRGYTF. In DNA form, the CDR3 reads TGTGCCAGCAGCCCCCCGGACAGGGGCTACACCTTC.

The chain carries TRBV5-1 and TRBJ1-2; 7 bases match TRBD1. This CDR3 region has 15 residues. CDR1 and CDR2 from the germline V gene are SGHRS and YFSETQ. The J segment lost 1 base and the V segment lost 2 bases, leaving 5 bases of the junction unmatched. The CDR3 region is CASSFGTAFNYGYTF. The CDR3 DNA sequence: TGCGCCAGCAGCTTCGGGACAGCTTTTAACTATGGCTACACCTTC. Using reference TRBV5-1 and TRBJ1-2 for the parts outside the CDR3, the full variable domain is KAGVTQTPRYLIKTRGQQVTLSCSPISGHRSVSWYQQTPGQGLQFLFEYFSETQRNKGNFPGRFSGRQFSNSRSEMNVSTLELGDSALYLCASSFGTAFNYGYTFGSGTRLTVV.

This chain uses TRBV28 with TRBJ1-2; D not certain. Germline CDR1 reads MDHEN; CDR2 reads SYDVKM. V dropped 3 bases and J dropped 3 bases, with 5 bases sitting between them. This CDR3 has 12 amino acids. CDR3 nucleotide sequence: TGTGCCAGCAGTTTGTTATACTATGGCTACACCTTC. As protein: CASSLLYYGYTF.

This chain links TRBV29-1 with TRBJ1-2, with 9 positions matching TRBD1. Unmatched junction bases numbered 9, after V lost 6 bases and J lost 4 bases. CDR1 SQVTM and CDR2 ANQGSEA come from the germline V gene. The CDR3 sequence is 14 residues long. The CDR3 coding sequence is TGCAGCGTCCTTACAGGGGGCGGAGGCTATGGCTACACCTTC. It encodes CSVLTGGGGYGYTF.

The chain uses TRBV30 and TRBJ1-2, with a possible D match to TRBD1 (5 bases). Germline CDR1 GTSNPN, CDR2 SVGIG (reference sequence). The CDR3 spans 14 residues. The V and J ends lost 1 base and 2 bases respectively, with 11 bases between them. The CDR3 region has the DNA TGTGCCTGGAGTGGGTCAGGGTACAACTATGGCTACACCTTC. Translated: CAWSGSGYNYGYTF.

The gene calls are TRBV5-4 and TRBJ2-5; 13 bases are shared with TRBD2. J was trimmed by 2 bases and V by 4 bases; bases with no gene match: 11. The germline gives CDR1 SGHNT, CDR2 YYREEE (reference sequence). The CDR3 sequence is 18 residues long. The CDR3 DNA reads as TGTGCCAGCAGCCGCCCCGGGGGACTAGCGGGGTTACAAGAGACCCAGTACTTC. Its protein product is CASSRPGGLAGLQETQYF. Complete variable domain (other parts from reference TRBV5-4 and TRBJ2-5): ETGVTQSPTHLIKTRGQQVTLRCSSQSGHNTVSWYQQALGQGPQFIFQYYREEENGRGNFPPRFSGLQFPNYSSELNVNALELDDSALYLCASSRPGGLAGLQETQYFGPGTRLLVL.

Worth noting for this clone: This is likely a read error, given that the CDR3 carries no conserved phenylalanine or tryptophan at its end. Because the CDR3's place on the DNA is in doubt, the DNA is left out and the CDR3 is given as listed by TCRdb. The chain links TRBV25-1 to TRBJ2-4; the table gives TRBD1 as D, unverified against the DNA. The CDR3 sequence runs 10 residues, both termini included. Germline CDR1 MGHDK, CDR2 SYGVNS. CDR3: CASRLDRGSD.

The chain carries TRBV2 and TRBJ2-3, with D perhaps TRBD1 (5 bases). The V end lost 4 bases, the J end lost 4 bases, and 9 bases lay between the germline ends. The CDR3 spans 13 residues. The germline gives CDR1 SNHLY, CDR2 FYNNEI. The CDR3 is CASSAGRADTQYF. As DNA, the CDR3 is TGTGCCAGCAGTGCAGGGCGCGCAGATACGCAGTATTTT. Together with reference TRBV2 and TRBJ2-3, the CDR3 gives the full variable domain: EPEVTQTPSHQVTQMGQEVILRCVPISNHLYFYWYRQILGQKVEFLVSFYNNEISEKSEIFDDQFSVERPDGSNFTLKIRSTKLEDSAMYFCASSAGRADTQYFGPGTRLTVL.

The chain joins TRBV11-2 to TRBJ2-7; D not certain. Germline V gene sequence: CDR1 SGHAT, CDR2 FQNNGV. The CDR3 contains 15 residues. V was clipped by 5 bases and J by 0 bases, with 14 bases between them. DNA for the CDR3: TGTGCCAGCAGCCCTTTTGCCGGTGGCTCCTACGAGCAGTACTTC. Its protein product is CASSPFAGGSYEQYF.

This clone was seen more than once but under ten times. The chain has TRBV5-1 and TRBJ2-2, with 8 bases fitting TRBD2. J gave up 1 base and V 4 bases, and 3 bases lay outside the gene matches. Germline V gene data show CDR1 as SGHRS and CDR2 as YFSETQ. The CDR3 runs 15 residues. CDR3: CASSLTSGNTGELFF. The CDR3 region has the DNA TGCGCCAGCAGCCTCACTAGCGGGAACACCGGGGAGCTGTTTTTT.

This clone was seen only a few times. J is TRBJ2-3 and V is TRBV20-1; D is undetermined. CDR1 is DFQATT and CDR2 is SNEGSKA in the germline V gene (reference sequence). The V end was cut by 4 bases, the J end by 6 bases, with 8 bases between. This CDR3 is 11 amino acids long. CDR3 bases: TGCAGTGCTAATGGGCGGGATACGCAGTATTTT. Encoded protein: CSANGRDTQYF.

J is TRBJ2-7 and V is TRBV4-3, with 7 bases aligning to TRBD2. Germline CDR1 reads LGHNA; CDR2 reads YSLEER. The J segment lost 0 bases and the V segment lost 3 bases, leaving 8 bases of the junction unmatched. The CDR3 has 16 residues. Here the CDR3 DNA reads TGCGCCAGCAGCCAGGGGACTAATCTATACTCCTACGAGCAGTACTTC. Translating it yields CASSQGTNLYSYEQYF.

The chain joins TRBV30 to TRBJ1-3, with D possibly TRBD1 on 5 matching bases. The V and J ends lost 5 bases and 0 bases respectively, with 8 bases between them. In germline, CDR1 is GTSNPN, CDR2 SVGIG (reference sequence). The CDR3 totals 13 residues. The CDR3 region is CAWGAISGNTIYF. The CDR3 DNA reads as TGTGCCTGGGGGGCGATCTCTGGAAACACCATATATTTT.

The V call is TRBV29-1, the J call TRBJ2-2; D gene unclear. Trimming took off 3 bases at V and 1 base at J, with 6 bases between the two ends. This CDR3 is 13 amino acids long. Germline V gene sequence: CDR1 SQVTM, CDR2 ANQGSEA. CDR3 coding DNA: TGCAGCGTTGATGCAAAGAACACCGGGGAGCTGTTTTTT. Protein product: CSVDAKNTGELFF.

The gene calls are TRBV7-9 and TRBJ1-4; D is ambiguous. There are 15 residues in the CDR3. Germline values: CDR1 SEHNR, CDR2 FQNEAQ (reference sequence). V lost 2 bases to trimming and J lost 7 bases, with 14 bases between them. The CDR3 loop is CASSLRVGGGEKLFF. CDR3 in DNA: TGTGCCAGCAGCTTACGTGTGGGAGGCGGTGAAAAACTGTTTTTT. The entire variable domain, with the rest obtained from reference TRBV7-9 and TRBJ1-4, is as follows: DTGVSQNPRHKITKRGQNVTFRCDPISEHNRLYWYRQTLGQGPEFLTYFQNEAQLEKSRLLSDRFSAERPKGSFSTLEIQRTEQGDSAMYLCASSLRVGGGEKLFFGSGTQLSVL.

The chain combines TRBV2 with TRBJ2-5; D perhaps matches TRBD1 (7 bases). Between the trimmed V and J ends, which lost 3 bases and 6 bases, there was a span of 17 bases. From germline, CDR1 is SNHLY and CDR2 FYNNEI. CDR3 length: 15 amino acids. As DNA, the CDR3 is TGTGCCAGCAGTGACAGGGGGGCCTCAACCAAGACCCAGTACTTC. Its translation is CASSDRGASTKTQYF.

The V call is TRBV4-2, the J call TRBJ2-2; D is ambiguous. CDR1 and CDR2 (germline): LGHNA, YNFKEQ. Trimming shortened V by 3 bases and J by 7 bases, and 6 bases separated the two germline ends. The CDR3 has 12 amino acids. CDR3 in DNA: TGTGCCAGCAGCCAGGCCCACGGGGAGCTGTTTTTT. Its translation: CASSQAHGELFF.

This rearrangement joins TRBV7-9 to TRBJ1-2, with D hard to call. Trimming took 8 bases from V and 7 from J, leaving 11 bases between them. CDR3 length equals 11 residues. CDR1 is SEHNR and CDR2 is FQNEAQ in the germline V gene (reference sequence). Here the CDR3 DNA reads TGTGCCAGCGCGAACGGTCGTGGCTACACCTTC. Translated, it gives CASANGRGYTF.

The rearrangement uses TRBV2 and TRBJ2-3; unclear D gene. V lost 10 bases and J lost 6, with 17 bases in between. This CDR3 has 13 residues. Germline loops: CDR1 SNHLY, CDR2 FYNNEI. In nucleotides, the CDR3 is TGTGCCACCGCGACCCGTCTGGAGGATACGCAGTATTTT. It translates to CATATRLEDTQYF.

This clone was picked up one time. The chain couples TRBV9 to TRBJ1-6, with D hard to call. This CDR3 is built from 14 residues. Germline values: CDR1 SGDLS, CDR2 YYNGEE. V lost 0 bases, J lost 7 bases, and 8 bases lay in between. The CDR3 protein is CASSVVPENSPLHF. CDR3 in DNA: TGTGCCAGCAGCGTAGTGCCGGAGAATTCACCCCTCCACTTT.

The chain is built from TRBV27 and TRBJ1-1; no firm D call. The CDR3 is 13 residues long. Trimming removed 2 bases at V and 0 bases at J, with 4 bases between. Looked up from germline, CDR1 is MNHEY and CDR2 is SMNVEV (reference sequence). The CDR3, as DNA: TGTGCCAGCAGTTTACAGATGAACACTGAAGCTTTCTTT. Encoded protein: CASSLQMNTEAFF.

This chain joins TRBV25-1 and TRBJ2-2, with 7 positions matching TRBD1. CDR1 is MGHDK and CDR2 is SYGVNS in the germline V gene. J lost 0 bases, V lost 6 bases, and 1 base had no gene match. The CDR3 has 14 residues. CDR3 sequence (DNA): TGTGCCAGCAGGACAGGGCCGAACACCGGGGAGCTGTTTTTT. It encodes CASRTGPNTGELFF.

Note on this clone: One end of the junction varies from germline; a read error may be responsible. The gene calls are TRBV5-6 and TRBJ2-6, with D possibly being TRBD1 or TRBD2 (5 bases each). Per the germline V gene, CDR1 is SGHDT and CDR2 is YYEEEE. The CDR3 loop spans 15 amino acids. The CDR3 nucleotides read TGTGCCAGCAGCCTCGCAGGGTCCGGGGCCAACGTCCCGACTTTC. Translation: CASSLAGSGANVPTF.